Reported below is one TCR beta chain. This receptor's antigen is unknown. One junction end does not reproduce the germline sequence, and a read error may be involved. The collaborating institutions used their own protocols to collect whole blood in K2EDTA tubes. For TCRbeta analysis, collaborators shipped samples in one of three forms: frozen whole blood, isolated PBMCs, or DNA extracted from either of those sample types. The immunoSEQ Assay, a bias-controlled multiplex PCR, was used to amplify TCRbeta CDR3 regions from genomic DNA. The paper's data handling went like this. The number of nucleated cells in each sample was estimated from the amplification of reference gene primers within the assay. Sequence reads were collapsed and filtered to measure the absolute abundance of every unique TCRbeta CDR3 rearrangement. For each sample, productive Simpson clonality was calculated as the square root of Simpson's diversity index across productive rearrangements. Not all clones reach the TCRdb copy of this immuneACCESS table, which keeps in-frame sequences only. Checked studies attribute under half of the gap to unresolved V genes and leave the rest unexplained. The V and J calls and clone size were taken over from that table, and D and trimming were inferred from the DNA. This sample is represented by more than 95,000 clones; around 87% of them were singletons. The ten biggest clones cover more than 14% of the sample.

The CDR3 runs 18 residues from the cysteine to the phenylalanine. The DNA shown is the 54-base CDR3, in frame from base 1. Via the germline V gene, CDR1 is MGHRA and CDR2 YSYEKL. This sample was included in a study of blood T cell repertoires in COVID-19 (dated by TCRdb to about 2020). For the wider study: Samples covering the acute and convalescent phases of COVID-19 were provided by collaborators in the United States, Italy and Spain. A de-identified subject ID, COVID-19 status, age in years and sex were almost always included in the sample metadata. Subjects who had been exposed to COVID-19, were actively infected with it, or had recovered from it provided the deeply sampled blood TCRbeta repertoires that made up the dataset. The repertoires were released in a freely available public database intended as a resource for research on the immune response to SARS-CoV-2. Where HLA class I and class II types were available, the types were taken from metadata supplied by the sample provider, not from assay-based typing. The material from the prospective study consisted of cDNA or gDNA derived from T cells, B-cell-depleted T cells, or PBMCs. Samples came from the ongoing ImmuneRACE study (first 160 participants) plus 1,254 subjects from 6 global collaborators. The study at large found these results: How much clinical and demographic metadata was included differed by source and by participant, and the metadata was provided uncurated.

This clonotype was obtained from a man aged 50 to 59 with acute or convalescent COVID-19. Material: peripheral blood. The V gene is TRBV4-1 and the J gene is TRBJ2-1, with 14 central nucleotides matching TRBD2. The DNA sequence reads TGCGCCAGCAGCCAAGATCCCACTCGACTAGCGGGAGGGCCGTCGGGTATCTTC. Translated, it reads CASSQDPTRLAGGPSGIF.